This TCR beta chain derives from a study of response to subunit inactivated influenza vaccine (dated by TCRdb to the late 2010s). With respect to the entire study: Deep quantitative T cell receptor repertoire profiling was used in the study to track responses to a trivalent subunit inactivated influenza vaccine.

The library relied on RT-PCR. Sequenced using an Illumina HiSeq 2500. Clones were called with MiXCR by TCRdb after fastp trimmed the public reads at Q25, and only in-frame beta chains were retained. Every distinct CDR3 protein forms one entry, paired with its most common genes and DNA. The sample yields around 650,000 distinct CDR3 sequences; 15% to 18% were counted once. Of the sample, around 10% falls within the top ten clones. To note about this clonotype: No antigen is known for it. Base qualities are missing; no much larger clone stands one base away.

Overall study outcomes, separate from this receptor: The authors suggested that each seasonal influenza vaccination may recruit only a limited number of new T cells.

The clonotype comes from a man aged 45-65 years who received an inactivated influenza vaccine. Donor details come from another sample of the same person, matched by shared clones. Sample: PBMCs from blood, taken 11 to 12 days after vaccination.

CDR3 sequence: CSAQPPSGGFQETQYF. The nucleotide sequence is given as TGCAGTGCTCAGCCGCCTAGCGGGGGGTTCCAAGAGACCCAGTACTTC. The chain joins TRBV20-1 to TRBJ2-5, and TRBD2 aligns with 11 junction nucleotides. Per the germline V gene (reference sequence), DFQATT is the CDR1 and SNEGSKA is the CDR2. The CDR3 contains 16 residues, cysteine and phenylalanine counted. Left in the record is the CDR3 DNA by itself, 48 bases read in frame from the first base. Here V drops 5 bases and J drops 1 base, and the junction holds 9 bases not matched to any gene.